This T cell receptor beta chain emerged from a study of pediatric ulcerative colitis. The rectum was sampled with one to two pinch biopsies at colonoscopy. This table comes from immunoSEQ multiplex PCR, and its TCRdb copy is limited to in-frame clones, with some not included. The table shows 40,000 to 60,000 clones, with 78% occurring only once. The sequenced material came from gut tissue. The source of this sequence is a girl between 10 and 17 years old with moderate ulcerative colitis.

Written as DNA, the CDR3 is TGTGCCTGGAGTGTGTATACAGGGAACACTGAAGCTTTCTTT. Residues: CAWSVYTGNTEAFF. The rearrangement uses TRBV30 and TRBJ1-1; a weak D match, TRBD1 (5 bases). Trimming pared 0 bases from V and 1 base from J, leaving 9 bases between. This CDR3 contains 14 residues. Looked up from germline, CDR1 is GTSNPN and CDR2 is SVGIG (reference sequence). The whole variable domain, remainder taken from reference TRBV30 and TRBJ1-1, is SQTIHQWPATLVQPVGSPLSLECTVEGTSNPNLYWYRQAAGRGLQLLFYSVGIGQISSEVPQNLSASRPQDRQFILSSKKLLLSDSGFYLCAWSVYTGNTEAFFGQGTRLTVV.